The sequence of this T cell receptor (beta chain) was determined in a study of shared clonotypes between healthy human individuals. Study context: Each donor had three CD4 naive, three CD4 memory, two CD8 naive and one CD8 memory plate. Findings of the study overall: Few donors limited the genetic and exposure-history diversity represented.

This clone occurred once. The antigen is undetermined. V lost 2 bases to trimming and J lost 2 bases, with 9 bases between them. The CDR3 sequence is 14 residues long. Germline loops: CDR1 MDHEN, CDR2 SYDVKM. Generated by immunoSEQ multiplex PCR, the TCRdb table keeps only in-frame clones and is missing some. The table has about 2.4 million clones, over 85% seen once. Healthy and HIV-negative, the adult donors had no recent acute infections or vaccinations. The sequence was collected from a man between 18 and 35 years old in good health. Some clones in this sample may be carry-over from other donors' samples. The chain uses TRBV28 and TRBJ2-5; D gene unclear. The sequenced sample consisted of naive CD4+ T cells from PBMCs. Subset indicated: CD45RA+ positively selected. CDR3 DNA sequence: TGTGCCAGCAGTTTAGCGCGCGGACAAGAGACCCAGTACTTC. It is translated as CASSLARGQETQYF.